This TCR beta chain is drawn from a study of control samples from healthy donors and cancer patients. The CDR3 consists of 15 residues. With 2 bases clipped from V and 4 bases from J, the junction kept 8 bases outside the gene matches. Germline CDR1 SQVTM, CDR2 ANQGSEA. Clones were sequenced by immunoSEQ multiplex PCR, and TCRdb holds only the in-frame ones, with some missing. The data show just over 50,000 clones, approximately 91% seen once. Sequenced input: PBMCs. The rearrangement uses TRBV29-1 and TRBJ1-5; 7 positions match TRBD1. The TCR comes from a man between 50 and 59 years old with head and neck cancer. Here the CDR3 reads CSVELAGGINQPQHF. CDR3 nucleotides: TGCAGCGTTGAATTAGCAGGGGGGATTAATCAGCCCCAGCATTTT.